These 19 T cell receptor beta chains came from one sample sequenced in a study of CD8+ T cells in alopecia areata. cDNA prepared by RNA extraction and subsequent reverse transcription served as the template for sequencing. Using immunoSEQ multiplex PCR, the repertoire was profiled, and TCRdb retains in-frame clones only, with some absent. The repertoire consists of 150,000 or so clones, with about 54% occurring once and the leading ten covering less than 5%. Specimen: CD4+ T cells sorted from blood. These receptors originate from a human donor in good health.

CDR3 coding DNA: TGTGCCAGCATGGGATTTCAAGAGACCCAGTACTTC. Its translation is CASMGFQETQYF. The chain combines TRBV6-6 with TRBJ2-5; D is uncertain. Germline V CDR1 and CDR2: MNHNY, SVGAGI (reference sequence). The CDR3 consists of 12 residues. V was pared by 7 bases and J by 2 bases, with 8 bases between.

The chain recombines TRBV4-2 with TRBJ2-6; 10 bases match TRBD1. The germline gives CDR1 LGHNA, CDR2 YNFKEQ. The junction had 15 bases not matched to a gene; V was cut back by 4 bases and J by 0 bases. The CDR3 length is 21 residues. The CDR3 reads CASSPYSGTGARRSGANVLTF. Written as DNA, the CDR3 is TGTGCCAGCAGCCCTTACTCCGGGACAGGGGCCCGCCGCTCTGGGGCCAACGTCCTGACTTTC.

The chain uses TRBV29-1 and TRBJ2-7; the D call may be TRBD1 or TRBD2 (5 bases each). V shed 7 bases and J shed 2 bases, with 21 bases lying between them. This CDR3 has 15 amino acids. CDR1 and CDR2 (germline): SQVTM, ANQGSEA. The DNA of the CDR3 is TGCAGCGGAGTTACATTCGGGACCCAAACCTACGAGCAGTACTTC. Translation gives CSGVTFGTQTYEQYF.

This clone has just a few counts. The J gene is TRBJ2-5, the V gene TRBV30, with TRBD1 matching 7 bases. This CDR3 is 12 amino acids long. The germline CDR1 and CDR2 sequences are GTSNPN and SVGIG (reference sequence). V was clipped by 5 bases and J by 5 bases; unmatched bases: 5. CDR3 sequence: CAWATGSETQYF. In DNA, the CDR3 is TGTGCCTGGGCGACAGGGAGTGAGACCCAGTACTTC.

This clone was counted a few times. CDR3 nucleotides: TGCAGCGTTTCGCGGGTTCTCAATGAGCAGTTCTTC. This encodes CSVSRVLNEQFF. V gene TRBV29-1 combines with J gene TRBJ2-1, with D maybe TRBD2 (5 bases). The V gene lost 5 bases and the J gene lost 6 bases, with 11 bases spanning the gap. This CDR3 contains 12 residues. Germline V gives CDR1 SQVTM, CDR2 ANQGSEA.

The table lists this clone with a count of one. DNA for the CDR3: TGTGCCTGGAGTGTCGCGGGGGGAGGCAATCAGCCCCAGCATTTT. It codes for CAWSVAGGGNQPQHF. The rearrangement joins TRBV30 to TRBJ1-5; D is possibly TRBD1 (5 bases). Trimming removed 0 bases at V and 2 bases at J, with 11 bases between. Germline V gene data show CDR1 as GTSNPN and CDR2 as SVGIG (reference sequence). CDR3 length: 15 residues.

CDR3 sequence (DNA): TGTGCCTGGAGTGTACCTTATGGCTACACCTTC. Translating gives CAWSVPYGYTF. The chain carries TRBV30 and TRBJ1-2; D not resolved. From germline, CDR1 is GTSNPN and CDR2 SVGIG (reference sequence). Trimming took off 0 bases at V and 5 bases at J, with 4 bases between the two ends. This CDR3 has 11 residues. Looking up the rest from reference TRBV30 and TRBJ1-2 gives the full variable domain: SQTIHQWPATLVQPVGSPLSLECTVEGTSNPNLYWYRQAAGRGLQLLFYSVGIGQISSEVPQNLSASRPQDRQFILSSKKLLLSDSGFYLCAWSVPYGYTFGSGTRLTVV.

This clone has only one observation. V usage is TRBV6-6 and J usage is TRBJ2-7; 7 bases agree with TRBD1. The ends lost 8 bases at V and 9 bases at J; junction bases unmatched: 10. The V gene's germline CDR1 is MNHNY and CDR2 SVGAGI (reference sequence). This CDR3 comprises 12 residues. In DNA, the CDR3 is TGTGCCAGCCGGGAACAGGGGATGAGGCAGTACTTC. Protein: CASREQGMRQYF.

The CDR3 spells CASSVGQAHTDTQYF. In DNA, the CDR3 is TGTGCCAGCAGTGTGGGACAGGCCCACACAGATACGCAGTATTTT. The chain employs TRBV25-1 and TRBJ2-3, with 8 bases identical to TRBD1. Germline CDR1 MGHDK, CDR2 SYGVNS. V shed 4 bases, J shed 2 bases, and the junction held 5 bases outside the gene matches. The CDR3 has 15 amino acids.

The rearrangement joins TRBV29-1 to TRBJ2-7, with 7 nucleotides matching TRBD1. Germline CDR1 SQVTM, CDR2 ANQGSEA. Losses at the gene ends were 1 base for V and 0 bases for J; bases not matched to a gene: 3. The CDR3 consists of 14 residues. CDR3 coding DNA: TGCAGCGTTGAAGTAGGGGACAGCTCCTACGAGCAGTACTTC. This translates into CSVEVGDSSYEQYF.

A few counts support this clone. This sequence joins TRBV5-1 and TRBJ2-5; D unclear. The germline CDR1 and CDR2 sequences are SGHRS and YFSETQ. This CDR3 comprises 15 residues. Trimming cost V 0 bases and J 1 base, with 10 bases left between them. The CDR3 is CASSLGPLGQETQYF. For the CDR3, the DNA is TGCGCCAGCAGCTTGGGTCCGTTAGGCCAAGAGACCCAGTACTTC.

The chain links TRBV25-1 to TRBJ2-1; 9 nucleotides agree with TRBD1. Germline values: CDR1 MGHDK, CDR2 SYGVNS. The CDR3 loop spans 15 amino acids. Germline trimming cut 5 bases from V and 8 bases from J; bases unmatched to any gene: 10. This CDR3 is CASSLLGTGLDEQFF. The CDR3 nucleotides read TGTGCCAGCAGTCTCCTCGGGACAGGGTTGGATGAGCAGTTCTTC.

Only a few counts were recorded for this clone. The chain combines TRBV19 with TRBJ1-2; the match to TRBD1 covers 8 bases. Unmatched junction bases numbered 14, after V lost 6 bases and J lost 8 bases. The V gene's germline CDR1 is LNHDA and CDR2 SQIVND (reference sequence). The CDR3 runs 15 residues. The DNA of the CDR3 is TGTGCCAGTAGGACCCCCGGTCAGGGGGCCGGGGGCTACACCTTC. Its translation: CASRTPGQGAGGYTF.

The V gene is TRBV7-8, the J gene TRBJ2-7, with D unresolved. Germline-derived CDR1 and CDR2 are SGHVS and FQNEAQ. Trimming took off 1 base at V and 2 bases at J, with 15 bases between the two ends. This CDR3 region has 16 residues. The CDR3 region is CASSLVVGQAAYEQYF. The CDR3 DNA reads TGTGCCAGCAGCTTAGTAGTTGGTCAGGCGGCCTACGAGCAGTACTTC.

J is TRBJ2-1 and V is TRBV29-1, with D maybe TRBD2 (5 bases). V was clipped by 0 bases and J by 5 bases, with 17 bases between them. In germline, CDR1 is SQVTM, CDR2 ANQGSEA. This CDR3 has 16 amino acids. CDR3 in DNA: TGCAGCGTTGAAGATTATCGGAGCGGACGAAACAATGAGCAGTTCTTC. It is translated as CSVEDYRSGRNNEQFF.

The rearrangement links TRBV7-9 to TRBJ2-7; 10 positions match TRBD2. Trimming removed 3 bases from V and 4 bases from J; junction bases left unmatched: 3. From germline, CDR1 is SEHNR and CDR2 FQNEAQ (reference sequence). The CDR3 sequence is 14 residues long. CDR3 nucleotide sequence: TGTGCCAGCAGCTTTCAGCGGGAGGGGTACGAGCAGTACTTC. Residues: CASSFQREGYEQYF.

V gene TRBV11-2 combines with J gene TRBJ2-7, with 9 bases aligning to TRBD1. V shed 2 bases, J shed 4 bases, and the junction held 3 bases outside the gene matches. Germline CDR1 reads SGHAT; CDR2 reads FQNNGV. The CDR3 spans 14 residues. DNA for the CDR3: TGTGCCAGCAGCTTAAACGGACAGGGGTACGAGCAGTACTTC. It specifies CASSLNGQGYEQYF.

This clone was seen a handful of times. The rearrangement uses TRBV7-9 and TRBJ1-1; D is uncertain. V was pared by 5 bases and J by 7 bases, with 14 bases between. Germline V CDR1 and CDR2: SEHNR, FQNEAQ (reference sequence). The CDR3 has 13 residues. CDR3 region: CASSPIGGFEAFF. CDR3 DNA sequence: TGTGCCAGCAGCCCCATTGGAGGATTTGAAGCTTTCTTT.

The V call is TRBV23-1, the J call TRBJ2-3; TRBD2 might be the D (6 bases). TRBV23-1 is noted as an ORF with a role that remains uncertain. V lost 2 bases and J 4 bases, leaving 16 bases between the germline ends. The CDR3 loop spans 16 amino acids. The CDR3 DNA is TGCGCCAGCAGTCAACAGGTAGCGGTGGAGGCAGATACGCAGTATTTT. Its protein is CASSQQVAVEADTQYF.